This TCR beta chain derives from a study of blood T cell repertoires in COVID-19. Across the whole study: Material from acute and convalescent COVID-19 was sourced from the United States, Italy and Spain.

CDR3 length: 13 residues. The V end was cut by 5 bases, the J end by 5 bases, with 10 bases between. CDR1 is LNHDA, CDR2 SQIVND, per germline (reference sequence). Authors' analysis steps: Estimation of nucleated cell counts relied on the amplification of reference gene primers. Assay: immunoSEQ multiplex PCR; the TCRdb copy retains only in-frame clones and omits some. V and J calls and clone size are copied from that table; D and trimming were computed from the DNA. The table includes 60,000 to 85,000 clones, about 80% detected once. This TCR was sampled from a human donor in a cohort sampled during active COVID-19. The material sequenced was peripheral blood. The genes are TRBV19 and TRBJ1-5; D is ambiguous. CDR3 DNA sequence: TGTGCCAGTAGTTATCAGGATTATCAGCCCCAGCATTTT. Encoded protein: CASSYQDYQPQHF.